This TCR beta chain derives from a study of control samples from healthy donors and cancer patients (dated by TCRdb to about 2020). Trimming costs V 5 bases and J 8 bases, and their ends lie 12 bases apart. Taken from the germline V gene (reference sequence), the CDR1 and CDR2 loops are DFQATT and SNEGSKA. Spanning cysteine to phenylalanine, the CDR3 consists of 11 amino acids. The DNA shown is the 33-base CDR3, in frame from base 1. Worth noting for this clone: The antigen this receptor binds is unknown. The sample holds no much larger clone one base away, and base qualities are not on file.

Library creation used the immunoSEQ multiplex PCR assay. Not all clones reach the TCRdb copy of this immuneACCESS table, which keeps in-frame sequences only. Checked studies attribute under half of the gap to unresolved V genes and leave the rest unexplained. This sample lists about 120,000 clones; approximately 88% were detected once. Around 40% of the sample comes from the top ten. The receptor was isolated from a man between 50 and 59 years old in good health. The material sequenced was blood. Recombination joined TRBV20-1 with TRBJ1-2, and the D gene may be TRBD1, 6 bases matching. The bases read TGCAGTGCTCCTTACAGGGAAGGCTACACCTTC. Translated, this is CSAPYREGYTF.